Presented here are 18 T cell receptor beta chains from one specimen sequenced in a study of CXCR3-negative and CXCR3-positive naive CD8 T cells. The TRB libraries of cDNA were built by UMI-labeled 5' RACE. TCRdb reprocessed the 5' RACE reads, keeping one entry per CDR3 protein, no DNA. The sample has over 35,000 distinct CDR3 sequences, and its top ten clones hold 2% to 2.5%. The source material was naive CXCR3- CD8+ T cells from blood. Subset given: CD45RO-CCR7+CD27+CD95- naive CD8+ T cells lacking CXCR3 (TNR3-). Source of these receptors: a human donor in good health. Some clones in this sample may be carry-over from other donors' samples.

Judged by frequency, this clonotype is medium-sized. The chain couples TRBV5-1 to TRBJ2-3; the TCRdb call, TRBD2, lacks DNA for checking. Germline CDR1 reads SGHRS; CDR2 reads YFSETQ. This CDR3 contains 16 residues. The CDR3 reads CASSLAPFERPDTQYF.

The chain recombines TRBV29-1 with TRBJ2-3; TCRdb gives TRBD2 as the D gene, but with no DNA this cannot be confirmed. The CDR3 is made up of 14 amino acids. Germline V gene lookup returns CDR1 SQVTM and CDR2 ANQGSEA. This CDR3 is CSPRLAGGPDTQYF.

The chain links TRBV15 to TRBJ2-6. Germline CDR1 and CDR2: LNHNV and YYDKDF (reference sequence). The CDR3 has 12 amino acids. The CDR3 reads CATSRDGNVLTF.

The genes are TRBV19 and TRBJ2-7; TCRdb's D call, TRBD1, is unchecked because there is no DNA. Germline CDR1 is LNHDA and CDR2 is SQIVND (reference sequence). The CDR3 loop spans 15 amino acids. CDR3 amino acids: CASSMGQIPFYEQYF.

The chain couples TRBV2 to TRBJ2-7; checking the TCRdb D call of TRBD2 is not possible without DNA. The CDR3 runs to 12 residues. Per germline, CDR1 SNHLY and CDR2 FYNNEI. The CDR3 here is CAGSGELDEQYF.

This chain connects TRBV7-8 to TRBJ2-2; TCRdb outputs TRBD1, but without DNA this stays unchecked. Germline assignment: CDR1 SGHVS and CDR2 FQNEAQ. CDR3 length: 16 amino acids. CDR3 protein: CASSQRTGANTGELFF.

This chain uses TRBV12-3 or TRBV12-4 with TRBJ2-4. The CDR3 loop spans 14 amino acids. This CDR3 reads CASRGSAMEHIQYF.

The chain employs TRBV27 and TRBJ2-1; TCRdb picks TRBD2, but there is no DNA to check that call. Germline values: CDR1 MNHEY, CDR2 SMNVEV (reference sequence). There are 16 residues in the CDR3. The CDR3 reads CASSQAGGPSYNEQFF.

This chain uses TRBV12-3 or TRBV12-4 with TRBJ2-5; TCRdb picks TRBD1, but there is no DNA to check that call. The CDR3 totals 17 residues. Here the CDR3 reads CASSRLGAGGAGETQYF.

V and J are TRBV2 and TRBJ2-3; TCRdb indicates TRBD1, and absent DNA this call remains unverified. Germline values: CDR1 SNHLY, CDR2 FYNNEI. The CDR3 spans 16 residues. The CDR3 protein is CASSGEGSTSTDTQYF.

The chain employs TRBV6-5 and TRBJ2-7; TCRdb's D call of TRBD1 is untestable without DNA. The germline CDR1 and CDR2 sequences are MNHEY and SVGAGI. The CDR3 runs 15 residues. The chain's CDR3 is CASSYGTVSSYEQYF.

The chain has TRBV20-1 and TRBJ2-7. CDR1 and CDR2 (germline): DFQATT, SNEGSKA (reference sequence). CDR3 length: 12 amino acids. The CDR3 sequence: CSARGARYEQYF.

The rearrangement links TRBV10-3 to TRBJ2-3; TCRdb indicates TRBD2, and absent DNA this call remains unverified. This CDR3 is 15 amino acids long. Looked up from germline, CDR1 is ENHRY and CDR2 is SYGVKD. CDR3 loop: CAISEGGGGTDTQYF.

The V gene is TRBV5-1, the J gene TRBJ2-3; TCRdb's D call of TRBD1 is untestable without DNA. Germline CDR1 SGHRS, CDR2 YFSETQ. This CDR3 is built from 16 residues. This CDR3 reads CASSPGRGERTDTQYF.

The J gene is TRBJ1-2, the V gene TRBV7-8; the TRBD1 assignment by TCRdb is unverifiable without DNA. This CDR3 comprises 13 residues. Germline CDR1 SGHVS, CDR2 FQNEAQ. The CDR3 here is CASSGTGVYGYTF.

The chain couples TRBV29-1 to TRBJ1-1. The CDR3 loop spans 12 amino acids. In germline, CDR1 is SQVTM, CDR2 ANQGSEA. The CDR3 here is CSVEDQNTEAFF.

The J gene is TRBJ1-2, the V gene TRBV4-3. Germline V gives CDR1 LGHNA, CDR2 YSLEER. There are 14 residues in the CDR3. CDR3 residues: CASSQDGDTGGYTF.

The genes are TRBV20-1 and TRBJ1-2; the D call of TRBD1 rests on TCRdb alone, since no DNA is present to check it. The germline gives CDR1 DFQATT, CDR2 SNEGSKA (reference sequence). The CDR3 consists of 13 residues. This CDR3 reads CSARDVGTAPYTF.